The sequence of this T cell receptor beta chain was determined in a study of blood T cell repertoires in COVID-19. Study context: The samples span acute and convalescent COVID-19 from the United States, Italy and Spain. The cDNA or gDNA used as material had been derived from T cells, B-cell-depleted T cells, or PBMCs.

CDR1 SGHTS and CDR2 YDEGEE come from the germline V gene. The CDR3 contains 16 residues. Trimming cost V 4 bases and J 0 bases, with 11 bases left between them. Seattle's enrolled individuals joined amid active infection and were then monitored longitudinally. This clone came up once. Methods used by the authors: Counts of nucleated cells, estimated from reference gene primer amplification, were obtained. Profiled with immunoSEQ multiplex PCR; TCRdb holds only in-frame clones, not every one. From that table come the V and J calls and clone size; the DNA was used to work out D and trimming. The sample gives 330,000 or so clones, approximately 89% of which show up once; about 3.9% is in the top ten.

Sequencing input: peripheral blood. This clonotype was sampled from an older woman with COVID-19, enrolled during active disease. V gene TRBV5-8 combines with J gene TRBJ1-6, with D possibly TRBD1 on 6 matching bases. Written as DNA, the CDR3 is TGTGCCAGCAGCCTGGACAGAAACTCCTATAATTCACCCCTCCACTTT. Translated, it gives CASSLDRNSYNSPLHF.